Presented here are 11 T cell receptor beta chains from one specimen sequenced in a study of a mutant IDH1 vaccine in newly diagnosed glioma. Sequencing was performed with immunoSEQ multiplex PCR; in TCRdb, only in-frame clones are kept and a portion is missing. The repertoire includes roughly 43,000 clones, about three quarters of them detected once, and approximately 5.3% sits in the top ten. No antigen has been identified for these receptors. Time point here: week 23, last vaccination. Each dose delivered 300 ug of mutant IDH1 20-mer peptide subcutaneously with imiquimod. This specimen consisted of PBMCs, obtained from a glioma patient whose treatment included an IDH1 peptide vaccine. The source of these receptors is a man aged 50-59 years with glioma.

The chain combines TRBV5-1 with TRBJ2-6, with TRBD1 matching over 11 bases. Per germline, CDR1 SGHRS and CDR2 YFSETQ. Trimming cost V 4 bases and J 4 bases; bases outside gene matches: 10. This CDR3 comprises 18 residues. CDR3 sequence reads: CASSRGQGETGGANVLTF. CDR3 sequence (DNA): TGCGCCAGCAGCAGGGGACAGGGGGAAACCGGGGGGGCCAACGTCCTGACTTTC. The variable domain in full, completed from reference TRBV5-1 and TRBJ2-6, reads KAGVTQTPRYLIKTRGQQVTLSCSPISGHRSVSWYQQTPGQGLQFLFEYFSETQRNKGNFPGRFSGRQFSNSRSEMNVSTLELGDSALYLCASSRGQGETGGANVLTFGAGSRLTVL.

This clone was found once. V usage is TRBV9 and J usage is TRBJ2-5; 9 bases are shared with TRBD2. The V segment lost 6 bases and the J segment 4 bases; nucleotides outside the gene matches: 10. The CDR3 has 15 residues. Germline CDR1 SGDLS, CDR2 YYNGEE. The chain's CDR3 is CASTQTAGGLETQYF. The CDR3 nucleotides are TGTGCCAGCACCCAAACAGCGGGGGGACTAGAGACCCAGTACTTC.

This chain's CDR3 is CASSLGGVTGANVLTF. The CDR3 DNA is TGTGCCAGCAGCTTGGGTGGGGTCACTGGGGCCAACGTCCTGACTTTC. The chain is built from TRBV5-6 and TRBJ2-6, with D unresolved. V shed 0 bases and J shed 2 bases, with 9 bases lying between them. Germline-derived CDR1 and CDR2 are SGHDT and YYEEEE. CDR3 length: 16 residues.

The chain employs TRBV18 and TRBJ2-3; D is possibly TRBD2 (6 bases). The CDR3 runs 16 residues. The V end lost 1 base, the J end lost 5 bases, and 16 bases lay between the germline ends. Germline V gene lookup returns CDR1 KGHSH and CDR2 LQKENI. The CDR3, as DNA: TGTGCCAGCTCACCACTTGGGAGCGGGTCGGGAGATACGCAGTATTTT. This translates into CASSPLGSGSGDTQYF.

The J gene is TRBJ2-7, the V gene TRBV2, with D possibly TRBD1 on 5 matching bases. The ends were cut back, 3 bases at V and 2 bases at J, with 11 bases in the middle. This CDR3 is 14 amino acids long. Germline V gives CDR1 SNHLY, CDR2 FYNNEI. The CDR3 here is CASSEVSRAYEQYF. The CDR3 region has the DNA TGTGCCAGCAGTGAGGTTAGCAGGGCCTACGAGCAGTACTTC.

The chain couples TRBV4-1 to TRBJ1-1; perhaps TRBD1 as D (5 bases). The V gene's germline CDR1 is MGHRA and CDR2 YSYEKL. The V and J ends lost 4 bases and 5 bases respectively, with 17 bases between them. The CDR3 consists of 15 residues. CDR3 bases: TGCGCCAGCAGCCTGAGCCGGGGGGGTGGGACTGAAGCTTTCTTT. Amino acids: CASSLSRGGGTEAFF.

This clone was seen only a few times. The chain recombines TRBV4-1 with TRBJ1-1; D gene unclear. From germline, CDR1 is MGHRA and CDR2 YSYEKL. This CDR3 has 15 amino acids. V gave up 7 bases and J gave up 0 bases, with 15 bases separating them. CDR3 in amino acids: CASTSGPAVNTEAFF. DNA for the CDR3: TGCGCCAGCACCTCAGGTCCTGCTGTGAACACTGAAGCTTTCTTT.

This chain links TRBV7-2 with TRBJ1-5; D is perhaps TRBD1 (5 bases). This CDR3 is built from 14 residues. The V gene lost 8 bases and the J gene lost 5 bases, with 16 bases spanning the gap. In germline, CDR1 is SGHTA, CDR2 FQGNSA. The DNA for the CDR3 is TGTGCCAGCTCGGGACGGGGGAGGCATCAGCCCCAGCATTTT. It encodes CASSGRGRHQPQHF.

CDR3 sequence: CASSVDGGAYNEQFF. The DNA for the CDR3 is TGTGCCAGCAGCGTAGACGGGGGGGCCTACAATGAGCAGTTCTTC. The V and J genes are TRBV9 and TRBJ2-1; TRBD2 agrees at 8 bases. The junction had 1 base not matched to a gene; V was cut back by 0 bases and J by 2 bases. CDR3 length: 15 amino acids. Germline CDR1 is SGDLS and CDR2 is YYNGEE.

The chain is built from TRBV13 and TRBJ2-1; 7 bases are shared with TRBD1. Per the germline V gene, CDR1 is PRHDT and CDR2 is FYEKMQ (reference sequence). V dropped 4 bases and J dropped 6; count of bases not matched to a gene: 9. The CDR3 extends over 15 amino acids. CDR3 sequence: CASSSPPGTVNEQFF. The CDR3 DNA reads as TGTGCCAGCAGCTCCCCACCCGGGACAGTCAATGAGCAGTTCTTC. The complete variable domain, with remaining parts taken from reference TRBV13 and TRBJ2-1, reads AAGVIQSPRHLIKEKRETATLKCYPIPRHDTVYWYQQGPGQDPQFLISFYEKMQSDKGSIPDRFSAQQFSDYHSELNMSSLELGDSALYFCASSSPPGTVNEQFFGPGTRLTVL.

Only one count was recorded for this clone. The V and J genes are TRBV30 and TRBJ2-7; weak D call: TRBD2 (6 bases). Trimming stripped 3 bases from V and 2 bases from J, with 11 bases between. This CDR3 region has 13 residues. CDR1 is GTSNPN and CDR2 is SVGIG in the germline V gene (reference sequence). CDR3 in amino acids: CAWRKLAAYEQYF. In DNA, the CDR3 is TGTGCCTGGAGGAAACTAGCTGCCTACGAGCAGTACTTC.